This TCR beta chain was identified during a study of cytomegalovirus exposure and HLA in healthy donors. Study-wide results and caveats: TCR beta chains numbering more than 150 were designated cytomegalovirus-associated. First-cohort TCR clusters were later found to tend to co-occur in the roughly 130 validation repertoires. Most TCR sequences were uncommon, yet certain public TCRs appeared in many donors.

The assay was immunoSEQ multiplex PCR, and TCRdb's table has in-frame clones only and misses some. The table has over 200,000 clones, over 80% seen once. Per germline, CDR1 SGDLS and CDR2 YYNGEE. J gave up 7 bases and V 2 bases, and 7 bases lay outside the gene matches. CDR3 length: 15 residues. Comment on this clone: Its specificity is unknown.

The sequencing input was PBMCs. The sequence was collected from a woman aged 25 to 45 in good health and CMV-seropositive. The gene calls are TRBV9 and TRBJ2-3; 10 bases match TRBD2. CDR3: CASSVVAGGGNTQYF. The CDR3 DNA sequence: TGTGCCAGCAGCGTGGTAGCGGGAGGCGGAAATACGCAGTATTTT.